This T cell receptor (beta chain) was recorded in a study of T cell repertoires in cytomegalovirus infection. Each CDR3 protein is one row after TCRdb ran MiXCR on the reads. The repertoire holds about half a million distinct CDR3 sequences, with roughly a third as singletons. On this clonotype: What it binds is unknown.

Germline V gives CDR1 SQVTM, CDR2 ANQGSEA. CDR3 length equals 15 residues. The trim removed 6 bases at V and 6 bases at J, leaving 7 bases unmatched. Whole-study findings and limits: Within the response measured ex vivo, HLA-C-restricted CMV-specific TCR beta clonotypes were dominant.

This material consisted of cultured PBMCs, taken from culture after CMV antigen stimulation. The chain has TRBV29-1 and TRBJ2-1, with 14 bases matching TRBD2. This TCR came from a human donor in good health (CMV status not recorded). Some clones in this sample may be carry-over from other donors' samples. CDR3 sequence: CSVGGTSGSFNEQFF. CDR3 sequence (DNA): TGCAGCGTGGGGGGGACTAGCGGGAGTTTCAATGAGCAGTTCTTC.